The next 21 T cell receptor beta chains were all read from a single sample in a study of human T cells and chemical hapten exposure. TCRdb ran MiXCR on the RACE reads and lists one entry per CDR3 protein. Of about 80,000 distinct CDR3 sequences listed, around 13% were seen once; the top ten hold about 4.6%. Time point described: pre-sensitization, week 0. Noted treatment: therapeutic diphenylcyclopropenone sensitization with weekly scalp DPC. The sample consisted of whole blood, taken in connection with sensitization to the hapten diphenylcyclopropenone (DPC). The receptors originated from a woman between 45 and 65 years old with alopecia areata. Some clones in this sample may be carry-over from other donors' samples.

Regarding this clonotype: The junction differs from germline at one of its ends, possibly a read error. The J gene is TRBJ2-3, the V gene TRBV12-3 or TRBV12-4; 9 bases align to TRBD2. This CDR3 has 12 amino acids. The DNA for the CDR3 is TGTGCCACCGGGACTAGCAAAGATACGCAGTATTTT. Translation gives CATGTSKDTQYF.

The chain combines TRBV6-1 with TRBJ1-2, with 9 nucleotides matching TRBD1. Germline V gene lookup returns CDR1 MNHNS and CDR2 SASEGT. This CDR3 contains 15 residues. V lost 5 bases to trimming and J lost 1 base; unmatched junction nucleotides: 5. The CDR3 DNA is TGTGCCAGCAGTCGGGACAGGGAAAGTAACTATGGCTACACCTTC. Encoded protein: CASSRDRESNYGYTF.

This clonotype was counted a few times. This chain joins TRBV5-6 and TRBJ2-3; maybe TRBD2 (5 bases). V was trimmed by 0 bases and J by 2 bases, leaving 13 bases between them. Germline V CDR1 and CDR2: SGHDT, YYEEEE. CDR3 length: 16 residues. CDR3 in DNA: TGTGCCAGCAGCTTGGTCGTCAGCGGATACACAGATACGCAGTATTTT. Translation gives CASSLVVSGYTDTQYF.

This clonotype was observed many times. The V and J genes are TRBV7-8 and TRBJ1-5; 9 bases fit TRBD1. Trimming at V came to 5 bases and at J to 3 bases, leaving 8 bases not matched to a gene. This CDR3 spans 16 amino acids. Germline V gene data show CDR1 as SGHVS and CDR2 as FQNEAQ. CDR3 coding DNA: TGTGCCAGCAGCCCTGAGGGACAGGGCGACAATCAGCCCCAGCATTTT. This gives the protein CASSPEGQGDNQPQHF.

This clonotype was picked up many times. The gene calls are TRBV5-5 and TRBJ2-7, with TRBD1 matching over 12 bases. The length of the CDR3 is 16 residues. Per germline, CDR1 SGHKS and CDR2 YYEKEE (reference sequence). V lost 0 bases and J lost 6; bases outside the gene matches: 7. The CDR3 here is CASSLGPGTGGGEQYF. The CDR3 DNA follows: TGTGCCAGCAGCTTGGGGCCCGGGACAGGGGGCGGCGAGCAGTACTTC.

The chain joins TRBV14 to TRBJ2-1; D ambiguous. Germline V gene data show CDR1 as SGHDN and CDR2 as FVKESK. This CDR3 has 14 amino acids. V lost 3 bases to trimming and J lost 9 bases, with 15 bases between them. The CDR3 nucleotides read TGTGCCAGCAGCCAGTTGGGTCGCAGAGGTGAGCAGTTCTTC. Protein: CASSQLGRRGEQFF.

This clonotype was recorded a few times. The gene calls are TRBV4-3 and TRBJ2-1; D is tentatively TRBD1 or TRBD2 (6 bases each). Deletions cut 6 bases from V and 15 bases from J, with 21 bases between. CDR3 length: 13 amino acids. Germline V gene sequence: CDR1 LGHNA, CDR2 YSLEER. The CDR3 region is CASSLNTNTGAFF. CDR3 DNA sequence: TGCGCCAGCAGTCTGAATACCAACACGGGGGCGTTCTTC.

This clonotype was picked up a small number of times. The chain is built from TRBV7-9 and TRBJ2-1; possibly TRBD2 for D (6 bases). CDR1 and CDR2 (germline): SEHNR, FQNEAQ (reference sequence). The V gene lost 5 bases and the J gene lost 8 bases, with 13 bases spanning the gap. The CDR3 runs to 13 residues. The CDR3 DNA is TGTGCCAGCAGCCGAACTAGCTCCCATGAGCAGTTCTTC. This gives the protein CASSRTSSHEQFF.

This clonotype was found a few times. The genes are TRBV6-1 and TRBJ2-7, with D perhaps TRBD1 or TRBD2 (5 bases each). This CDR3 region has 14 residues. V was shortened by 2 bases and J by 3 bases, with 11 bases between the two germline ends. Germline V gives CDR1 MNHNS, CDR2 SASEGT. CDR3 sequence (DNA): TGTGCCAGCAGTGAACTGGGGGTGAGCTACGAGCAGTACTTC. As protein: CASSELGVSYEQYF.

The rearrangement links TRBV30 to TRBJ2-3; maybe TRBD1 (5 bases). The CDR3 runs 14 residues. V was pared by 0 bases and J by 1 base, with 8 bases between. CDR1 GTSNPN and CDR2 SVGIG come from the germline V gene (reference sequence). Here the CDR3 reads CAWSVRRGTDTQYF. CDR3 nucleotides: TGTGCCTGGAGTGTACGCAGGGGCACAGATACGCAGTATTTT.

The genes are TRBV5-1 and TRBJ1-2; D is ambiguous. V lost 0 bases and J 4 bases, leaving 7 bases between the germline ends. The CDR3 consists of 13 residues. CDR1 is SGHRS, CDR2 YFSETQ, per germline. The CDR3 sequence is CASSLEQAYGYTF. CDR3 coding DNA: TGCGCCAGCAGCTTGGAGCAGGCCTATGGCTACACCTTC. Full variable domain (outside the CDR3, taken from reference TRBV5-1 and TRBJ1-2): KAGVTQTPRYLIKTRGQQVTLSCSPISGHRSVSWYQQTPGQGLQFLFEYFSETQRNKGNFPGRFSGRQFSNSRSEMNVSTLELGDSALYLCASSLEQAYGYTFGSGTRLTVV.

There are a few counts of this clonotype. The chain recombines TRBV28 with TRBJ1-2; D unclear. Between the trimmed V and J ends, which lost 6 bases and 7 bases, there was a span of 12 bases. Germline CDR1 and CDR2: MDHEN and SYDVKM. The CDR3 sequence is 12 residues long. The CDR3 spells CASSNAIRGYTF. CDR3 in DNA: TGTGCCAGCAGCAATGCCATCCGTGGCTACACCTTC.

This clonotype was picked up a small number of times. The V and J genes are TRBV28 and TRBJ2-3; a possible D gene is TRBD2 (5 bases). This CDR3 is 14 amino acids long. From germline, CDR1 is MDHEN and CDR2 SYDVKM. Deletions cut 6 bases from V and 2 bases from J, with 12 bases between. CDR3 DNA: TGTGCCAGCAGGGAGGAGCGGATCACAGATACGCAGTATTTT. It encodes CASREERITDTQYF.

This clonotype has only a few counts. The chain couples TRBV6-6 to TRBJ2-3, with D possibly TRBD2 on 5 matching bases. The germline V and J ends were trimmed by 6 bases and 2 bases, with 12 bases remaining between them. The V gene's germline CDR1 is MNHNY and CDR2 SVGAGI (reference sequence). CDR3 length: 14 amino acids. CDR3 residues: CASRRAEHTDTQYF. DNA of the CDR3: TGTGCCAGCAGGAGAGCGGAGCACACAGATACGCAGTATTTT.

The genes are TRBV12-5 and TRBJ1-1; no clear D gene. Germline V lookup: CDR1 LGHNT, CDR2 FRNRAP. CDR3 length: 11 amino acids. Trimming removed 6 bases from V and 7 bases from J, with 9 bases in between. CDR3 sequence: CASGRDLEAFF. Written as DNA, the CDR3 is TGTGCTAGTGGAAGAGACCTTGAAGCTTTCTTT.

This clonotype was counted a few times. The J gene is TRBJ2-1, the V gene TRBV11-2; D gene uncertain. The CDR3 consists of 14 residues. Germline-derived CDR1 and CDR2 are SGHAT and FQNNGV. Trimming pared 3 bases from V and 6 bases from J, leaving 12 bases between. CDR3 DNA sequence: TGTGCCAGCAGCTTTTTTTCCTCCGTCAATGAGCAGTTCTTC. Protein product: CASSFFSSVNEQFF.

This clonotype was counted only a few times. The CDR3 protein is CASSPREPSGTSQETQYF. The CDR3 DNA sequence: TGTGCCAGCTCACCACGGGAACCCTCAGGGACTTCTCAAGAGACCCAGTACTTC. The rearrangement uses TRBV18 and TRBJ2-5; a possible D gene is TRBD2 (6 bases). Per germline, CDR1 KGHSH and CDR2 LQKENI. V was cut by 1 base and J by 2 bases, with 20 bases left in between. The CDR3 length is 18 residues.

This clonotype was observed a few times. The chain couples TRBV29-1 to TRBJ2-7; 10 positions match TRBD1. From germline, CDR1 is SQVTM and CDR2 ANQGSEA. This CDR3 is built from 15 residues. Losses at the gene ends were 3 bases for V and 3 bases for J; bases not matched to a gene: 8. In DNA form, the CDR3 reads TGCAGCGTTGAGCCGGGACAGGGGAACGACTACGAGCAGTACTTC. Translation gives CSVEPGQGNDYEQYF.

This clonotype was counted at least ten times. The gene calls are TRBV20-1 and TRBJ2-7, with 8 positions matching TRBD1. Trimming at V came to 7 bases and at J to 6 bases, leaving 11 bases not matched to a gene. CDR1 is DFQATT, CDR2 SNEGSKA, per germline (reference sequence). The CDR3 has 13 residues. The CDR3 nucleotides are TGCAGTGTCTCTCCGACAGGGGCCTCCGAGCAGTACTTC. Translated, it gives CSVSPTGASEQYF.

The V call is TRBV23-1, the J call TRBJ2-5, with unresolved D. TRBV23-1 is identified as an open reading frame with a role that is uncertain. V lost 0 bases to trimming and J lost 5 bases, with 4 bases between them. The CDR3 contains 12 residues. The chain's CDR3 is CASSQSSETQYF. The CDR3 coding sequence is TGCGCCAGCAGTCAATCAAGCGAGACCCAGTACTTC.

Only a few counts were recorded for this clonotype. The rearrangement uses TRBV2 and TRBJ1-2; D is possibly TRBD1 (6 bases). The ends were cut back, 4 bases at V and 5 bases at J, with 14 bases in the middle. There are 14 residues in the CDR3. Germline CDR1 is SNHLY and CDR2 is FYNNEI. CDR3 DNA sequence: TGTGCCAGCAGTGCGGACAGTCTCCGATATGGCTACACCTTC. This sequence encodes CASSADSLRYGYTF.